The rows below give T cell receptor beta chains drawn from one sample of a study of blood T cell repertoires in COVID-19. Measured with immunoSEQ multiplex PCR; TCRdb has only the in-frame clones, and not every one. The sample carries 350,000 to 400,000 clones, 88% recorded once. Sequencing used PBMCs or T cells enriched from blood (not recorded which). Source of these receptors: a woman under 30 who had recovered from COVID-19. Both conserved end residues are part of each CDR3.

TRBV28 | CASSSPGGFGGYTF
TRBV4-2 | CASSQDPATGIYGYTF
TRBV12-3/TRBV12-4 | CASSYRGPYEQYF
TRBV29-1 | CSVVQGGQSSYNEQFF
TRBV7-9 | CASSRDFGGTDTQYF
TRBV6-4 | CASSEMGGGTDTQYF
TRBV7-8 | CASSTSFRTELLNTEAFF
TRBV7-8 | CASSRLSGGTESNTEAFF
TRBV18 | CASSRSVGDEKLFF
TRBV30 | CASRVTNEKLFF
TRBV7-2 | CASSPAGTGGRSPLHF
TRBV5-1 | CASSLSTDMNTEAFF
TRBV18 | CASSPFTGTRNSPLHF
TRBV27 | CASRGGNQETQYF
TRBV11-2 | CASSFGTGEYEQYF
TRBV11-2 | CASSLGTSGDDEQFF
TRBV15 | CATSTGGFNTEAFF
TRBV25-1 | CASSDPDREETQYF
TRBV10-3 | CAISAQEHGELFF
TRBV5-1 | CASSLGTDWDTEAFF
TRBV11-2 | CASMSIAGQGSYEQYF
TRBV6-5 | CASSYSWDRVGETQYF
TRBV28 | CASNREGLRQETQYF
TRBV29-1 | CSVGQGVSSYTF
TRBV15 | CATSIGVWDTEAFF
TRBV9 | CASSAQEETQYF